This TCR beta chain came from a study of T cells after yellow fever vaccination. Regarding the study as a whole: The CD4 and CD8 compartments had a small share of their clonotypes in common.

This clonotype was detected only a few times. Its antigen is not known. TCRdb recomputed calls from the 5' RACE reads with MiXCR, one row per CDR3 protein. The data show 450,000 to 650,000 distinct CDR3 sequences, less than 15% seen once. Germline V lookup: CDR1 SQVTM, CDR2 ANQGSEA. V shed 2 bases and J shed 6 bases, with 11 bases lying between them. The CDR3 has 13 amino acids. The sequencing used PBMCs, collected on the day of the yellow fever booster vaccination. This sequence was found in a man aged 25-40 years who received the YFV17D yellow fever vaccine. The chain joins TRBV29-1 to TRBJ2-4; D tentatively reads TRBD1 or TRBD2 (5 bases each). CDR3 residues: CSVESGRRNIQYF. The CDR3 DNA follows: TGCAGCGTTGAATCGGGGCGGAGAAACATTCAGTACTTC.